This T cell receptor beta chain derives from a study of T cell responses to AZD1222 COVID-19 vaccine (dated by TCRdb to about 2021). For the wider study: AZD1222 recipients with second doses at about 4 weeks or about 12 weeks were pooled, because spike-specific TCR depth and breadth did not differ between schedules. Trial participants were enrolled into age subgroups of 18-55, 56-69 and 70-plus years, which contained around 140, 26 and 57 TCR-sequenced participants, respectively. TCR sequencing covered 233 trial participants: some 210 given two doses of AZD1222 and 26 given two doses of MenACWY control vaccine. The investigation overall reported the following: Reportedly, close to half of the unique spike-specific TCRs recognized epitopes lying outside the regions that are mutated in the B.1.351 and B.1.1.7 variants. No day 14 peak-response samples were available, so repertoires were characterized only after the peak T cell response. Only five to seven AZD1222 recipients were SARS-CoV-2 seropositive at baseline, limiting conclusions about previously exposed vaccinees. Participants were mostly white British, with more females than males. The authors suggested clonal diversity may have been underestimated. CD4 TCRs associated with the vaccine covered the entire spike protein, and the dominant responses were in regions 160-218 and 743-854. After two AZD1222 doses, both the breadth and the depth of spike-specific TCRs were significantly higher than at day 0 and than in MenACWY recipients. In the small 56-69-year group, the increase in depth fell short of significance, most likely because of low power.

Looking up the germline V gene (reference sequence) yields CDR1 DFQATT and CDR2 SNEGSKA. Relative to germline, V is 6 bases shorter and J is 8 bases shorter, with 11 bases between their ends. The CDR3 has 10 amino acids, counting the end cysteine and phenylalanine. The sequence is cut down to CDR3 DNA, 30 bases in frame from base 1. This clone appeared a single time. The antigen this receptor binds is unknown. Base qualities are not provided; no much larger clone lies one nucleotide away. The CDR3 regions of human TCRbeta chains were analyzed by immunosequencing. In the source study's methods: Repertoire TCRs were matched against a reference library of SARS-CoV-2-specific TCRs generated with the MIRA antigen-specificity platform. Breadth was defined as the fraction of unique TCRs that were SARS-CoV-2-associated, and depth was defined as the fraction of total T cells that were SARS-CoV-2-associated. Using the MIRA data, every spike-specific TCR was mapped to the spike region that the TCR reacted to and assigned to either a CD4 or a CD8 class. Log10-transformed breadth and depth values were compared by one-way ANOVA with Sidak's multiple comparisons tests. Drawn from immuneACCESS, this table holds only the in-frame rearrangements with V and J called that TCRdb kept. Clones are partly lost; checked studies trace under half to an unresolved V gene and leave the rest unexplained. That table is the source of V, J and clone size, and D and trimming were worked out from the DNA. The table for this sample lists more than 95,000 clones; approximately 88% of them were counted only once. Roughly 20% of the sample belongs to the ten largest clones.

Explained via the paper, the time point label denotes: baseline before first vaccination. The vaccinee samples were drawn from two UK trials, COV001 and COV002, one of which was a single-blind randomized controlled phase 2/3 trial testing AZD1222 (ChAdOx1 nCoV-19) in healthy adults. For TCRbeta chain sequencing, PBMC samples from trial participants were taken at day 0 and at day 28 after the second dose. This chain is built from TRBV20-1 and TRBJ2-7; the D gene is unclear. This TCR derives from an adult in good health. Sequences were derived from peripheral blood, sampled on day 0 of AZD1222 vaccination. The nucleotide sequence reads TGCAGTGCGAAGCGCAACCAGCAGTACTTC. Its protein product is CSAKRNQQYF.